The clone carrying this T cell receptor beta chain was detected only a few times. What it recognizes is unknown. This sample stems from a study of cytomegalovirus exposure and HLA in healthy donors. Germline loops: CDR1 LNHDA, CDR2 SQIVND (reference sequence). The CDR3 loop spans 15 amino acids. The ends were cut back, 3 bases at V and 0 bases at J, with 9 bases in the middle. The PCR was carried out with 60 Vbeta primers and 13 Jbeta primers. Authors' analysis steps: Later analysis identified some 80 million unique TCR beta chains, approximately 11 million shared. Produced via immunoSEQ multiplex PCR; TCRdb's table is partial and in-frame only. V, J and clone size are taken as reported in that table, and D and trimming were inferred from the DNA itself. This table has over 150,000 clones, around 80% appearing once. Broader study findings: As was reported, the classifier diagnosed cytomegalovirus status with high specificity and sensitivity. Among the sequence variants, a highly shared cluster was likely an artifact of sequencing. Earlier analysis yielded a pattern in which most TCR beta V segments were productive about 87% or about 30% of the time.

This clonotype was obtained from a man aged 25 to 40 in good health and CMV-seropositive. Sequenced input: PBMCs. V and J are TRBV19 and TRBJ1-5; the D gene is possibly TRBD1 (5 bases). CDR3 DNA sequence: TGTGCCAGTAGTATCCGCAGGGATAGCAATCAGCCCCAGCATTTT. As protein: CASSIRRDSNQPQHF. Combining the CDR3 with reference TRBV19 and TRBJ1-5 gives the whole variable domain DGGITQSPKYLFRKEGQNVTLSCEQNLNHDAMYWYRQDPGQGLRLIYYSQIVNDFQKGDIAEGYSVSREKKESFPLTVTSAQKNPTAFYLCASSIRRDSNQPQHFGDGTRLSIL.